The sequence of this TCR beta chain was determined in a study of low-dose radiotherapy and immunotherapy resistance in tumors. Study at large: Cohort 1 patients were irradiated with 0.5 Gy fractions every 2 weeks to 6.5 Gy total.

First-strand cDNA used TRAV- and TRBV-specific primers, covering alpha and beta chains. A constant-region primer paired with the V-primer adapter amplified TCRs over about 19 PCR cycles. In TCRdb, the reads were re-called with MiXCR into one record per CDR3 protein. The sample lists about 11,000 distinct CDR3 sequences, about half seen once, with 8% to 10% in the top ten. The CDR3 runs 15 residues. CDR1 and CDR2 from the germline V gene are DFQATT and SNEGSKA (reference sequence). Losses at the gene ends were 0 bases for V and 7 bases for J; bases not matched to a gene: 10. The chain recombines TRBV20-1 with TRBJ2-7; 9 nucleotides align to TRBD2. This clonotype was obtained from a human donor with advanced metastatic prostate, ovarian, gallbladder or colorectal cancer (not recorded which). This table probably holds off-target reads from a library built for another chain. CDR3 sequence: CSARDWVAGDREQYF. The CDR3 coding sequence is TGCAGTGCTAGAGACTGGGTAGCGGGAGACAGGGAGCAGTACTTC.